This T cell receptor (beta chain) was identified during a study of OX40 agonist ivuxolimab in advanced cancers. About the study: Patients took ivuxolimab, an agonistic anti-OX40 (CD134) antibody.

CDR1 is SGDLS and CDR2 is YYNGEE in the germline V gene. The CDR3 is 12 amino acids. The V end was cut by 4 bases, the J end by 3 bases, with 7 bases between. Study-wide points: Researchers did not establish what antigens the expanded peripheral T cells target. Average numbers of expanded clones were greater in CD8+ T cells than in CD4+.

This clone appeared once. The antigen remains undetermined. Blood specimens came from baseline, cycle 4 day 1, and cycle 7 day 1. Method: immunoSEQ multiplex PCR; TCRdb's copy keeps in-frame clones and lacks some. Counted here are 55,000 to 90,000 clones, 65% to 85% occurring once; the ten biggest clones make up approximately 1%. The chain uses TRBV9 and TRBJ1-1; D is uncertain. The TCR originated in an adult with an advanced solid tumor such as melanoma, head and neck, liver or kidney cancer. This sample comprised CD4+ or CD8+ T cells sorted from blood, obtained in a trial of the OX40 agonist ivuxolimab. Written as DNA, the CDR3 is TGTGCCAGCAGCCACCCAGACACTGAAGCTTTCTTT. This translates into CASSHPDTEAFF.